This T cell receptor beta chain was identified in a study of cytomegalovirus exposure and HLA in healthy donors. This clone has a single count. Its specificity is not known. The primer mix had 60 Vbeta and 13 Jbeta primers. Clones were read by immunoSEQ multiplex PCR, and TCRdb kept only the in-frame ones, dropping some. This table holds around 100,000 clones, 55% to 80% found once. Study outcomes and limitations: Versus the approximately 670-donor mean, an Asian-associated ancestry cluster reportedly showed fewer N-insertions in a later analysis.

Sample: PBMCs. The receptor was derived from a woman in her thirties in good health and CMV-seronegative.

The CDR3 bases are TGCGCCAGCAGCTTGGAGCTACAGACAGGGGCGGGTGGCACAGATACGCAGTATTTT. This sequence encodes CASSLELQTGAGGTDTQYF. This chain uses TRBV5-1 with TRBJ2-3, with TRBD1 identical over 8 bases. The CDR3 has 19 amino acids. The V and J ends lost 0 bases and 1 base, in that order; junction bases with no gene match: 13. CDR1 is SGHRS and CDR2 is YFSETQ in the germline V gene. Together with reference TRBV5-1 and TRBJ2-3, the CDR3 gives the full variable domain: KAGVTQTPRYLIKTRGQQVTLSCSPISGHRSVSWYQQTPGQGLQFLFEYFSETQRNKGNFPGRFSGRQFSNSRSEMNVSTLELGDSALYLCASSLELQTGAGGTDTQYFGPGTRLTVL.